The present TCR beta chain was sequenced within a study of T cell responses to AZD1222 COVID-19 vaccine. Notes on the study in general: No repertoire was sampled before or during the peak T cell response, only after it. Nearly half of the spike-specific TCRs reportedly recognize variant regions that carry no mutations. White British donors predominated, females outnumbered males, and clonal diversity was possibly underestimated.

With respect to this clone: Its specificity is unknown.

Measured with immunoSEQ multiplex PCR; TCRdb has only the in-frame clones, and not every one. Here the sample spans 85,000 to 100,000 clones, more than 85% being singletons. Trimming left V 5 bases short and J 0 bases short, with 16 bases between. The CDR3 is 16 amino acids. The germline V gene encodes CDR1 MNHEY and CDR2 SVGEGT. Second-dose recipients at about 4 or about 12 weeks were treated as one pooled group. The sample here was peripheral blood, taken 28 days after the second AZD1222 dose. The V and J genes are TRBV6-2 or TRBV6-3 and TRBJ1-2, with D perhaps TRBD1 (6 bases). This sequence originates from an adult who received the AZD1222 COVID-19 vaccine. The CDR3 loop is CASSPSRGGTNYGYTF. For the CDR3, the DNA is TGTGCCAGCAGTCCCTCCCGAGGGGGTACTAACTATGGCTACACCTTC.